These T cell receptor beta chains were read from a single sample in a study of follicular helper T cells after annual influenza vaccination. Here immunoSEQ multiplex PCR was the method, and the copy in TCRdb shows in-frame clones only, minus some. The sample records just over 8,500 clones, around 86% being singletons. The material was CXCR5+ CD38- circulating T follicular helper cells from blood, obtained 7 days after influenza vaccination. The receptors come from an adult who received the influenza vaccine. Both conserved end residues are part of each CDR3. D genes are given only for firm matches. A clone size is listed for some rows: how often the clone was seen (once, few, many), or a class if it is expanded.

>NA|TRBJ2-2|NA|TRBV28
TGTGCCAGCAGTCCCCAGGGGTCCGGGGAGCTGTTTTTT
CASSPQGSGELFF
>TRBD1|TRBJ2-5|NA|TRBV4-2
TGTGCCAGCAGCCAAGACGGTCAGGGGGCGGGGGAGACCCAGTACTTC
CASSQDGQGAGETQYF
>TRBD1|TRBJ2-3|few|TRBV9
TGTGCCAGCACCCCAACCCCACAGGGGACAGATACGCAGTATTTT
CASTPTPQGTDTQYF
>NA|TRBJ2-7|NA|TRBV6-5
TGTGCCAGCAGTTACAGGAGCTCCTACGAGCAGTACTTC
CASSYRSSYEQYF
>NA|TRBJ2-3|NA|TRBV7-2
TGTGCCAGCAGCTTCTCTAGCACAGATACGCAGTATTTT
CASSFSSTDTQYF
>NA|TRBJ1-5|NA|TRBV7-9
TGTGCCAGCAGCTTAAACAATCAGCCCCAGCATTTT
CASSLNNQPQHF
>NA|TRBJ1-6|once|TRBV6-5
TGTGCCAGCAGCAGGTCTATCGATAATTCACCCCTCCACTTT
CASSRSIDNSPLHF
>NA|TRBJ1-2|NA|TRBV14
TGTGCCAGCAGCCAAGACGATGGCTACACCTTC
CASSQDDGYTF
>TRBD1|TRBJ1-2|NA|TRBV7-2
TGTGCCAGCAGCTGGGGGACAGGGCCCTATGGCTACACCTTC
CASSWGTGPYGYTF
>NA|TRBJ2-2|NA|TRBV6-5
TGTGCCAGCAGTTACTCGCCCCAAATCAACACCGGGGAGCTGTTTTTT
CASSYSPQINTGELFF
>NA|TRBJ1-5|medium-sized|TRBV30
TGTGCCTGGAGTGGGGGTCTTGATCATCAGCCCCAGCATTTT
CAWSGGLDHQPQHF
>NA|TRBJ2-2|NA|TRBV21-1
TGTGCCAGCAGACGAGCGGGGGCAAACACCGGGGAGCTGTTTTTT
CASRRAGANTGELFF
>TRBD1|TRBJ1-4|once|TRBV30
TGTGCCTGGAGTGTTCAGAGGGGGCGGTATGAAAAACTGTTTTTT
CAWSVQRGRYEKLFF
>TRBD1|TRBJ1-2|NA|TRBV28
TGTGCCAGCAGTTTTGGGCTAGGGGGACAGGGGAGTTTAGGCTATGGCTACACCTTC
CASSFGLGGQGSLGYGYTF
>NA|TRBJ1-3|NA|TRBV30
TGTGCCTGGAGTGGACAGTCTGGAAACACCATATATTTT
CAWSGQSGNTIYF
>NA|TRBJ1-6|NA|TRBV18
TGTGCCAGCTCACCGACGGCAGGGAGCTCCTATAATTCACCCCTCCACTTT
CASSPTAGSSYNSPLHF
>TRBD2|TRBJ2-2|NA|TRBV5-4
TGTGCCAGCAGGCAAACTAGCGGGGGCCGGGGCGGGGAGCTGTTTTTT
CASRQTSGGRGGELFF
>TRBD1|TRBJ2-2|NA|TRBV11-3
TGTGCCAGCAGCCAAGAAGGGGGCTACACCGGGGAGCTGTTTTTT
CASSQEGGYTGELFF
>NA|TRBJ2-3|NA|TRBV4-2
TGTGCCAGCAGCCAAGTCGACCGGGACCCGAGCACAGATACGCAGTATTTT
CASSQVDRDPSTDTQYF
>NA|TRBJ1-4|once|TRBV6-1
TGTGCCAGCAGTGATGGGGGCTGGGATGAAAAACTGTTTTTT
CASSDGGWDEKLFF
>NA|TRBJ2-2|NA|TRBV2
TGTGCCAGCAGCTCCCACGCCGGGGAGCTGTTTTTT
CASSSHAGELFF
>NA|TRBJ1-3|NA|TRBV30
TGTGCCTGGAGCGTGGGAGTGGGGAACACCATATATTTT
CAWSVGVGNTIYF
>NA|TRBJ2-7|few|TRBV6-1
TGTGCCAGCAGTGTAACGGTCTCCTCCTACGAGCAGTACTTC
CASSVTVSSYEQYF
>NA|TRBJ2-7|few|TRBV4-1
TGCGCCAGCAGCCATGCCCTTGGGGGCACCTACGAGCAGTACTTC
CASSHALGGTYEQYF
>NA|TRBJ2-5|NA|TRBV7-9
TGTGCCAGCAGCTTCTCCAGCTCCGACGGGGAGACCCAGTACTTC
CASSFSSSDGETQYF
>NA|TRBJ1-2|NA|TRBV6-1
TGTGCCAGCAGTGACCCAACGACAGCGGATAAGAGGGGCTACACCTTC
CASSDPTTADKRGYTF
>NA|TRBJ2-5|NA|TRBV19
TGTGCCAGTAGTCCTCTAGATTGGGAGACCCAGTACTTC
CASSPLDWETQYF
>TRBD1|TRBJ2-5|NA|TRBV19
TGTGCCAGTAGTACTGGGAGGACAGGGGGCGGTCACGGAGAGACCCAGTACTTC
CASSTGRTGGGHGETQYF
>NA|TRBJ2-7|NA|TRBV5-1
TGCGCCAGCAGCTTGGTGTGGGGATCAACATACGAGCAGTACTTC
CASSLVWGSTYEQYF
>NA|TRBJ1-5|NA|TRBV19
TGTGCCAGTAGTAGGGGGCATCGCAATCAGCCCCAGCATTTT
CASSRGHRNQPQHF
>NA|TRBJ2-3|NA|TRBV7-6
TGTGCCAGCAGCTTAGCACCGAGTATGGATACGCAGTATTTT
CASSLAPSMDTQYF
>NA|TRBJ2-5|NA|TRBV2
TGTGCCAGCGGAACTTTCCGGGAGACCCAGTACTTC
CASGTFRETQYF
>NA|TRBJ2-5|NA|TRBV6-1
TGTGCCAGCAGTGAAAGGAGGGGGACCCAGTACTTC
CASSERRGTQYF
>NA|TRBJ2-6|NA|TRBV9
TGTGCCAGCAGCCCGTTTTCTGGGGCCAACGTCCTGACTTTC
CASSPFSGANVLTF
>TRBD1|TRBJ1-2|NA|TRBV14
TGTGCCAGCAGCCCCAATCCAGGACAGGGGGCTTTGTGGGGCTACACCTTC
CASSPNPGQGALWGYTF
>NA|TRBJ2-7|NA|TRBV5-1
TGCGCCAGCAGCTCCACCCCGGGTTTCTACGAGCAGTACTTC
CASSSTPGFYEQYF
>NA|TRBJ1-1|NA|TRBV7-3
TGTGCCAGCAGCTCCTCGGCGAACACTGAAGCTTTCTTT
CASSSSANTEAFF
>NA|TRBJ2-4|NA|TRBV2
TGTGCCAGCGGGTCGAGGGAGGCCAAAAACATTCAGTACTTC
CASGSREAKNIQYF
>NA|TRBJ1-6|few|TRBV4-1
TGCGCCAGCAGCCAAGAAGTGGGACAAAATTATAATTCACCCCTCCACTTT
CASSQEVGQNYNSPLHF
>NA|TRBJ1-5|NA|TRBV18
TGTGCCAGCTCACTCTACGACAGTGGCAATCAGCCCCAGCATTTT
CASSLYDSGNQPQHF
>NA|TRBJ2-3|NA|TRBV5-1
TGCGCCAGCAGCGGGGGGCCCACGGGGGATACGCAGTATTTT
CASSGGPTGDTQYF
>NA|TRBJ2-4|NA|TRBV6-5
TGTGCCAGCAGTTCAGGACAGTTCGGTGGAAACATTCAGTACTTC
CASSSGQFGGNIQYF
>NA|TRBJ1-5|NA|TRBV29-1
TGCAGCGTGCTACCGGGTTTTAATCAGCCCCAGCATTTT
CSVLPGFNQPQHF
>NA|TRBJ1-3|NA|TRBV6-6
TGTGCCAGCAGTTACACCCAAGGCGCTGGAAACACCATATATTTT
CASSYTQGAGNTIYF
>NA|TRBJ1-5|NA|TRBV5-8
TGTGCCAGCAGCTTGGCGTGGGGCGCATCCCATCAGCCCCAGCATTTT
CASSLAWGASHQPQHF
>TRBD1|TRBJ1-6|NA|TRBV18
TGTGCCAGCTCACCACAATTATTTCGACAGGGAAATTCACCCCTCCACTTT
CASSPQLFRQGNSPLHF
>NA|TRBJ2-1|NA|TRBV28
TGTGCCAGTGTACGGTCTGGGACACCTTCTGCCAATGAGCAGTTCTTC
CASVRSGTPSANEQFF
>TRBD2|TRBJ2-7|few|TRBV5-1
TGCGCCAGCAGCCAGGGACTAGCGGGGGGCAGGGGTTACGAGCAGTACTTC
CASSQGLAGGRGYEQYF
>TRBD2|TRBJ2-7|few|TRBV30
TGTGCCTGGAAAAAGGTAGCGGGGGACTACGAGCAGTACTTC
CAWKKVAGDYEQYF
>NA|TRBJ2-6|NA|TRBV5-1
TGCGCCAGCGGAGTTTGGGGCCGGGGCTCTGGGGCCAACGTCCTGACTTTC
CASGVWGRGSGANVLTF
>NA|TRBJ2-5|NA|TRBV6-5
TGTGCCAGCAGTTACTCGAAGAGCAAGGTGACCCAGTACTTC
CASSYSKSKVTQYF
>TRBD2|TRBJ2-1|NA|TRBV7-9
TGTGCCAGCAGCTTAGCCGGGGGGAGATACAATGAGCAGTTCTTC
CASSLAGGRYNEQFF
>NA|TRBJ1-4|once|TRBV5-1
TGCGCCAGCAGCCCCGGGGAGTCGACTAATGAAAAACTGTTTTTT
CASSPGESTNEKLFF
>TRBD2|TRBJ2-1|few|TRBV4-3
TGCGCCAGCAGCCAAGGCTTAGCGGGGGGCGGAGGGAATGAGCAGTTCTTC
CASSQGLAGGGGNEQFF
>NA|TRBJ1-4|NA|TRBV6-5
TGTGCCAGCAAATATAATGAAAAACTGTTTTTT
CASKYNEKLFF
>NA|TRBJ2-2|NA|TRBV5-1
TGCGCCAGCAGCTGGTCCGTCGGGGGGCGGATCACCGGGGAGCTGTTTTTT
CASSWSVGGRITGELFF
>NA|TRBJ1-2|NA|TRBV10-2
TGCGCCACCCTCCTCGAGGGGAGGAATGGCTACACCTTC
CATLLEGRNGYTF
>NA|TRBJ2-1|NA|TRBV5-1
TGCGCCAGCACCCCCGAAGACAGCTCCTACAATGAGCAGTTCTTC
CASTPEDSSYNEQFF
>NA|TRBJ2-7|once|TRBV6-6
TGTGCCAGCAGTAGGGGGACCCGCTACGAGCAGTACTTC
CASSRGTRYEQYF
>NA|TRBJ2-1|NA|TRBV4-3
TGCGCCAGCAGCCAAGCGGGCAGGGGCCTCTACAATGAGCAGTTCTTC
CASSQAGRGLYNEQFF